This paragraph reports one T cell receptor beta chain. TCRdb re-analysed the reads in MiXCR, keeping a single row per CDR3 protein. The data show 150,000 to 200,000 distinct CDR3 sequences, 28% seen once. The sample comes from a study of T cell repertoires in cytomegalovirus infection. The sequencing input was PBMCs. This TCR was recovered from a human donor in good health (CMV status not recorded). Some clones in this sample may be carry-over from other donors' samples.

CDR3 sequence: CASSPQGSASNQPQHF. The CDR3 coding sequence is TGTGCCAGCAGCCCACAGGGTTCGGCCAGCAATCAGCCCCAGCATTTT. The chain employs TRBV7-2 and TRBJ1-5; perhaps TRBD1 as D (6 bases). Germline assignment: CDR1 SGHTA and CDR2 FQGNSA. The V and J ends lost 5 bases and 1 base respectively, with 15 bases between them. The CDR3 has 16 residues.